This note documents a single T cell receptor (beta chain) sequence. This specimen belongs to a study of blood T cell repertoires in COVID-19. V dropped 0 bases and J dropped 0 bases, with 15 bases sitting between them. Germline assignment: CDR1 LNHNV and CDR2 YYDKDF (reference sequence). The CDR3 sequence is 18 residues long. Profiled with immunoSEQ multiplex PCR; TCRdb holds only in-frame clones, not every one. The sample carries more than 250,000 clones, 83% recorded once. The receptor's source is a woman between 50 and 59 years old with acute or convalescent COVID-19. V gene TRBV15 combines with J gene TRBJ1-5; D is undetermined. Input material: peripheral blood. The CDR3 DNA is TGTGCCACCAGCAGAGATCCCCCCCTCTTTAATAGCAATCAGCCCCAGCATTTT. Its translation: CATSRDPPLFNSNQPQHF. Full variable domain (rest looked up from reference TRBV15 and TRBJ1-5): DAMVIQNPRYQVTQFGKPVTLSCSQTLNHNVMYWYQQKSSQAPKLLFHYYDKDFNNEADTPDNFQSRRPNTSFCFLDIRSPGLGDTAMYLCATSRDPPLFNSNQPQHFGDGTRLSIL.